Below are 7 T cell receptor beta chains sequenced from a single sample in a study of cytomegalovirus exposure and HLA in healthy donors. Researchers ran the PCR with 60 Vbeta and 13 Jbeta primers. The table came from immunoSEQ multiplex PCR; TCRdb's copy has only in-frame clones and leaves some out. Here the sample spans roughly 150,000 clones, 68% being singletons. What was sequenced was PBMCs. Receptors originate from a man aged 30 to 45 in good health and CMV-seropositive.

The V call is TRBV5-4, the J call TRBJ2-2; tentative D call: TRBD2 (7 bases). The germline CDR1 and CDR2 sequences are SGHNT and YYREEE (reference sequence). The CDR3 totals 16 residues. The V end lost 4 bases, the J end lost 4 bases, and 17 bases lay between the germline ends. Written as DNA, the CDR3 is TGTGCCAGCAGCCGGGGGGCTAGCGAACTCACCGGGGAGCTGTTTTTT. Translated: CASSRGASELTGELFF. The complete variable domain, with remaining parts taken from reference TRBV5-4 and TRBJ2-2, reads ETGVTQSPTHLIKTRGQQVTLRCSSQSGHNTVSWYQQALGQGPQFIFQYYREEENGRGNFPPRFSGLQFPNYSSELNVNALELDDSALYLCASSRGASELTGELFFGEGSRLTVL.

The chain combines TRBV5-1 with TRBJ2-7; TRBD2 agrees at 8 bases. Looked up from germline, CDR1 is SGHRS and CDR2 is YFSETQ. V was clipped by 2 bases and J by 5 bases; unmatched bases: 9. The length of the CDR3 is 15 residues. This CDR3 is CASSLPGLGGDEQYF. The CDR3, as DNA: TGCGCCAGCAGCTTACCGGGACTAGGGGGGGACGAGCAGTACTTC.

CDR3 loop: CAWTREFPKNIQYF. The CDR3 DNA reads as TGTGCCTGGACCCGGGAATTTCCCAAAAACATTCAGTACTTC. V gene TRBV30 combines with J gene TRBJ2-4; D is perhaps TRBD2 (5 bases). Between the trimmed V and J ends, which lost 4 bases and 2 bases, there was a span of 12 bases. This CDR3 is built from 14 residues. In germline, CDR1 is GTSNPN, CDR2 SVGIG (reference sequence).

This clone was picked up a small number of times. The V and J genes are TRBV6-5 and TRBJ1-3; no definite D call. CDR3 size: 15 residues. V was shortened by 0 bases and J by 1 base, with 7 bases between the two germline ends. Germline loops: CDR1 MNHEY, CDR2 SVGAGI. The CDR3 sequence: CASSYSKLSGNTIYF. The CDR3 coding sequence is TGTGCCAGCAGTTACTCGAAGCTATCTGGAAACACCATATATTTT.

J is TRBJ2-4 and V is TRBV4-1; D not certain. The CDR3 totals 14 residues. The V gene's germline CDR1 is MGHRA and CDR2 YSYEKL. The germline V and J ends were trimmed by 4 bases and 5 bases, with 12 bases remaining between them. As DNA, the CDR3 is TGCGCCAGCAGCCCTCAGGAAAGTGAAAACATTCAGTACTTC. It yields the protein CASSPQESENIQYF.

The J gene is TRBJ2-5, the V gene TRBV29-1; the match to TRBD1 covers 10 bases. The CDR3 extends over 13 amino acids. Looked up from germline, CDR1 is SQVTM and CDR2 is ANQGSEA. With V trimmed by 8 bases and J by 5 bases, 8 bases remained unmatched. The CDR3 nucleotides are TGCAGCACTCGGACAGGGGGAAGGGAGACCCAGTACTTC. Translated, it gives CSTRTGGRETQYF.

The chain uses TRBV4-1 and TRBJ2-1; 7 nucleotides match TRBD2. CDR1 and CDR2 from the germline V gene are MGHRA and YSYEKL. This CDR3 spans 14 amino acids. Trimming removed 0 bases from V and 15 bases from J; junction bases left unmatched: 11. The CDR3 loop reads CASSQDQGLGGRFF. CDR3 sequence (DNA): TGCGCCAGCAGCCAAGATCAAGGACTAGGAGGAAGGTTCTTC.